This T cell receptor (beta chain) was recorded in a study of cytomegalovirus exposure and HLA in healthy donors. This clone was counted a single time. Primers for the PCR totalled 60 Vbeta and 13 Jbeta. Sequenced by immunoSEQ multiplex PCR; TCRdb stores in-frame clones only, minus some. The sample records roughly 130,000 clones, 75% to 85% being singletons. The source of this sequence is a man in his forties or fifties in good health and CMV-seronegative. Sequencing used PBMCs.

The CDR3 nucleotides are TGCGCCAGCAGCTCGGGATACTCGGGGGGGACGCGAGAGCAGTACTTC. It specifies CASSSGYSGGTREQYF. V usage is TRBV5-1 and J usage is TRBJ2-7, with 8 bases identical to TRBD2. V trimming: 3 bases; J trimming: 7 bases; junction bases outside the gene matches: 15. The CDR3 covers 16 residues. Germline V lookup: CDR1 SGHRS, CDR2 YFSETQ.